A single sample is the source of the 21 T cell receptor beta chains below, sequenced in a study of shared clonotypes between healthy human individuals. Naive CD8 cells lacked CD45RO, underwent positive selection for CCR7 and left out terminally differentiated effector memory CD45RA+ cells. Sequenced by immunoSEQ multiplex PCR; TCRdb stores in-frame clones only, minus some. The data show about 1,900,000 clones, over 85% seen once. The sample consisted of naive CD8+ T cells sorted from blood. The receptors derive from a man younger than 30 in good health.

The chain couples TRBV5-1 to TRBJ2-3, with 11 nucleotides matching TRBD2. J gave up 4 bases and V 0 bases, and 1 base lay outside the gene matches. The germline V gene has CDR1 SGHRS and CDR2 YFSETQ. The CDR3 covers 15 residues. CDR3 region: CASSLVSGGADTQYF. For the CDR3, the DNA is TGCGCCAGCAGCTTGGTTAGCGGGGGGGCAGATACGCAGTATTTT.

The rearrangement joins TRBV13 to TRBJ1-2; the match to TRBD1 covers 7 bases. V lost 5 bases to trimming and J lost 4 bases; unmatched junction nucleotides: 4. Germline V gives CDR1 PRHDT, CDR2 FYEKMQ (reference sequence). CDR3 length: 13 amino acids. Written as DNA, the CDR3 is TGTGCCAGCAGCCCCTCAGGGGGCTATGGCTACACCTTC. Amino acid sequence: CASSPSGGYGYTF. The variable domain in full, completed from reference TRBV13 and TRBJ1-2, reads AAGVIQSPRHLIKEKRETATLKCYPIPRHDTVYWYQQGPGQDPQFLISFYEKMQSDKGSIPDRFSAQQFSDYHSELNMSSLELGDSALYFCASSPSGGYGYTFGSGTRLTVV.

As concerns this clone: The same CDR3 is also encoded by other DNA sequences in this sample. This chain links TRBV27 with TRBJ2-7; D remains unclear. Germline V gene data show CDR1 as MNHEY and CDR2 as SMNVEV (reference sequence). The CDR3 covers 13 residues. V was cut by 2 bases and J by 0 bases, with 5 bases left in between. CDR3 nucleotide sequence: TGTGCCAGCAGTTTACCGGACTCCTACGAGCAGTACTTC. Protein: CASSLPDSYEQYF.

This sequence joins TRBV7-6 and TRBJ1-1; D gene unclear. V lost 6 bases and J 1 base, leaving 9 bases between the germline ends. This CDR3 is built from 13 residues. CDR1 is SGHVS, CDR2 FNYEAQ, per germline. CDR3 region: CASSQAQNTEAFF. The CDR3 nucleotides read TGTGCCAGCAGTCAAGCACAGAACACTGAAGCTTTCTTT. Full variable domain (rest looked up from reference TRBV7-6 and TRBJ1-1): GAGVSQSPRYKVTKRGQDVALRCDPISGHVSLYWYRQALGQGPEFLTYFNYEAQQDKSGLPNDRFSAERPEGSISTLTIQRTEQRDSAMYRCASSQAQNTEAFFGQGTRLTVV.

The chain uses TRBV6-1 and TRBJ2-2, with a weak D call TRBD2 (5 bases). The germline V gene has CDR1 MNHNS and CDR2 SASEGT. The CDR3 has 18 amino acids. The ends were cut back, 2 bases at V and 0 bases at J, with 16 bases in the middle. CDR3 protein: CASSENPGGLANTGELFF. CDR3 DNA sequence: TGTGCCAGCAGTGAAAACCCAGGAGGACTCGCGAACACCGGGGAGCTGTTTTTT.

Notes on this clone: The sample carries other DNA sequences with the same CDR3. This chain links TRBV5-1 with TRBJ2-1; D is uncertain. The V and J ends lost 0 bases and 8 bases respectively, with 6 bases between them. Germline-derived CDR1 and CDR2 are SGHRS and YFSETQ. CDR3 length: 12 amino acids. In nucleotides, the CDR3 is TGCGCCAGCAGCTTGGTATGGGATGAGCAGTTCTTC. Translation: CASSLVWDEQFF.

The chain combines TRBV6-1 with TRBJ2-1, with 7 bases that match TRBD2. Germline V gives CDR1 MNHNS, CDR2 SASEGT. V shed 5 bases, J shed 0 bases, and the junction held 16 bases outside the gene matches. The CDR3 length is 19 residues. CDR3 sequence: CASSKVSGGRGPSYNEQFF. Here the CDR3 DNA reads TGTGCCAGCAGTAAAGTTTCGGGGGGAAGGGGACCCTCCTACAATGAGCAGTTCTTC.

The chain recombines TRBV4-1 with TRBJ1-1; D is possibly TRBD1 (5 bases). The germline V gene encodes CDR1 MGHRA and CDR2 YSYEKL. Trimming stripped 0 bases from V and 3 bases from J, with 14 bases between. The CDR3 runs to 16 residues. CDR3 sequence reads: CASSQDPGAAYTEAFF. The CDR3 DNA reads as TGCGCCAGCAGCCAAGATCCCGGGGCGGCGTACACTGAAGCTTTCTTT.

The count of this clone is one. The CDR3 region has the DNA TGTGCCAGCAGTTTGACACTAGCGGGAGGTTCTGAGCAGTACTTC. Its translation is CASSLTLAGGSEQYF. This sequence joins TRBV27 and TRBJ2-7; 12 bases are a match to TRBD2. V dropped 3 bases and J dropped 7; count of bases not matched to a gene: 7. This CDR3 has 15 residues. Germline V lookup: CDR1 MNHEY, CDR2 SMNVEV (reference sequence).

The table lists this clone with a count of one. The CDR3 bases are TGTGCCAGCAGTGAAGCGCTTCTTGGGCTCGGGGAGCTGTTTTTT. Residues: CASSEALLGLGELFF. The chain recombines TRBV2 with TRBJ2-2; no firm D call. CDR1 and CDR2 from the germline V gene are SNHLY and FYNNEI. Trimming left V 0 bases short and J 7 bases short, with 12 bases between. This CDR3 is built from 15 residues.

V is TRBV27 and J is TRBJ2-7, with 7 bases identical to TRBD1. Germline V gives CDR1 MNHEY, CDR2 SMNVEV (reference sequence). The CDR3 is 16 residues long. The ends lost 6 bases at V and 0 bases at J; junction bases unmatched: 11. The CDR3 DNA sequence: TGTGCCAGCAGCGGCACCCCAGGGGGACGCTCCTACGAGCAGTACTTC. Protein: CASSGTPGGRSYEQYF.

The chain has TRBV7-2 and TRBJ2-1, with D perhaps matching TRBD2 (6 bases). Trimming cost V 2 bases and J 2 bases, with 10 bases left between them. Germline values: CDR1 SGHTA, CDR2 FQGNSA. The CDR3 sequence is 15 residues long. CDR3 nucleotide sequence: TGTGCCAGCAGCTTATTGGGCGGGACCTACAATGAGCAGTTCTTC. The encoded protein is CASSLLGGTYNEQFF.

The chain recombines TRBV6-1 with TRBJ1-5; D unclear. The CDR3 spans 14 residues. V was shortened by 6 bases and J by 8 bases, with 17 bases between the two germline ends. The germline gives CDR1 MNHNS, CDR2 SASEGT. The DNA for the CDR3 is TGTGCCAGCAGCCCTGCTGGGCGGTGGGAGCCCCAGCATTTT. It is translated as CASSPAGRWEPQHF.

The CDR3 spells CASSQDDSGGDEQFF. The CDR3 bases are TGCGCCAGCAGCCAAGATGATTCAGGGGGCGACGAGCAGTTCTTC. This chain connects TRBV4-1 to TRBJ2-1, with 8 positions matching TRBD1. The CDR3 spans 15 residues. Germline V gene data show CDR1 as MGHRA and CDR2 as YSYEKL. V dropped 0 bases and J dropped 10; count of bases not matched to a gene: 8.

The chain has TRBV4-2 and TRBJ2-7; 11 nucleotides align to TRBD2. Germline lookup yields CDR1 LGHNA and CDR2 YNFKEQ. Trimming at V came to 4 bases and at J to 4 bases, leaving 3 bases not matched to a gene. This CDR3 is 14 amino acids long. CDR3 residues: CASSPGLAVYEQYF. The CDR3 coding sequence is TGTGCCAGCAGCCCGGGACTAGCGGTATACGAGCAGTACTTC.

In DNA form, the CDR3 reads TGTGCCAGCACCGACGGAACAGCTTTCTTT. Amino acid sequence: CASTDGTAFF. The chain links TRBV6-6 to TRBJ1-1; no firm D call. Germline V CDR1 and CDR2: MNHNY, SVGAGI (reference sequence). V lost 7 bases and J lost 10, with 10 bases in between. The CDR3 covers 10 residues.

This clone was recorded once. At the DNA level, this CDR3 is encoded by other sequences in the same sample as well. This rearrangement joins TRBV4-1 to TRBJ2-7; D remains ambiguous. V was shortened by 1 base and J by 3 bases, with 7 bases between the two germline ends. This CDR3 comprises 13 residues. Germline V gene lookup returns CDR1 MGHRA and CDR2 YSYEKL. The CDR3 bases are TGCGCCAGCAGCCAAGTTCCAGGCTACGAGCAGTACTTC. As protein: CASSQVPGYEQYF.

This clone was observed once. This sequence joins TRBV4-3 and TRBJ1-3; D is perhaps TRBD1 (6 bases). Germline V gene sequence: CDR1 LGHNA, CDR2 YSLEER. CDR3 length: 14 residues. V lost 0 bases, J lost 8 bases, and 11 bases lay in between. The CDR3 DNA sequence: TGCGCCAGCAGCCAAGATTCAGGGGAGGACACCATATATTTT. Translating gives CASSQDSGEDTIYF.

This clone was counted between two and nine times. The V call is TRBV29-1, the J call TRBJ1-1, with 8 bases identical to TRBD1. The V segment lost 3 bases and the J segment 6 bases; nucleotides outside the gene matches: 3. CDR3 length equals 12 residues. CDR1 is SQVTM and CDR2 is ANQGSEA in the germline V gene. The CDR3 sequence: CSVETGDAEAFF. As DNA, the CDR3 is TGCAGCGTTGAGACAGGGGATGCTGAAGCTTTCTTT.

The chain has TRBV5-1 and TRBJ1-2, with TRBD1 matching 7 bases. Germline-derived CDR1 and CDR2 are SGHRS and YFSETQ. The CDR3 contains 14 residues. J was trimmed by 7 bases and V by 2 bases; bases with no gene match: 8. CDR3 sequence: CASSFQGDPPGYTF. The CDR3 coding sequence is TGCGCCAGCAGCTTCCAGGGGGATCCCCCTGGCTACACCTTC.

V usage is TRBV5-6 and J usage is TRBJ2-7; D call uncertain. Trimming took 2 bases from V and 3 from J, leaving 15 bases between them. The CDR3 spans 15 residues. Germline CDR1 SGHDT, CDR2 YYEEEE. CDR3 protein: CASSFGSAIGYEQYF. DNA for the CDR3: TGTGCCAGCAGCTTCGGCTCGGCGATCGGCTACGAGCAGTACTTC.